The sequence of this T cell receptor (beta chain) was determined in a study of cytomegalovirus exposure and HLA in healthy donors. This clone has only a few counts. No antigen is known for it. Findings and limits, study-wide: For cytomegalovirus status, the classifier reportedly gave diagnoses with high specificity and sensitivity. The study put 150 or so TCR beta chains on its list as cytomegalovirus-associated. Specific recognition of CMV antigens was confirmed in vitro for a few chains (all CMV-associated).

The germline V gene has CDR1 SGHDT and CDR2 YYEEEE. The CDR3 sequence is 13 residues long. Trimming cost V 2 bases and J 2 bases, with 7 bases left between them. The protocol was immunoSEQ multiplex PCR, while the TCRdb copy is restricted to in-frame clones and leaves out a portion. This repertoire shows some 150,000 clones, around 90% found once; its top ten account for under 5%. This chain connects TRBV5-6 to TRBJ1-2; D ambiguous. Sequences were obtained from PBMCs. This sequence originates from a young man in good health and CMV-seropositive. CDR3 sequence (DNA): TGTGCCAGCAGCTTACCGGGGAACTATGGCTACACCTTC. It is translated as CASSLPGNYGYTF.